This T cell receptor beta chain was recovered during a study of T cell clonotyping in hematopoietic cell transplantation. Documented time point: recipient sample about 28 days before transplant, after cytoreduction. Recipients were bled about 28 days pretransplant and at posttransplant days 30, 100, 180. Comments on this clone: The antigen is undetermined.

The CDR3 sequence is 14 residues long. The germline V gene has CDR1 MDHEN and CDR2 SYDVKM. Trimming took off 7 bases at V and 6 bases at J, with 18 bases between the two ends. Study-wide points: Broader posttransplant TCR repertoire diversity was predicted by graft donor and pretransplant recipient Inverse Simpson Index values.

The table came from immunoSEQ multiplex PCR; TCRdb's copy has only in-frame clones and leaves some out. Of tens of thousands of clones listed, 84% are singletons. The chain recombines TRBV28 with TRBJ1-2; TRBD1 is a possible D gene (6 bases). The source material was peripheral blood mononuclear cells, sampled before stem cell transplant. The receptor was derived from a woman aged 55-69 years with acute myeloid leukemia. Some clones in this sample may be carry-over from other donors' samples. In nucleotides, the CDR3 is TGTGCCAGCACTCTGGGGGGGGCAGTTGATGGCTACACCTTC. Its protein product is CASTLGGAVDGYTF.